The T cell receptor (beta chain) under discussion was sequenced for a study of blood T cells in healthy people across ages. Germline values: CDR1 ENHRY, CDR2 SYGVKD. The length of the CDR3 is 15 residues. A second about 7 to 12 cycle PCR used barcoded and J-beta primers. TCRdb reanalysed the 5' RACE reads using MiXCR and keeps one entry per CDR3 protein. Of over 1,200,000 distinct CDR3 sequences detected, 59% appear once; the ten largest clones hold more than 6%. V usage is TRBV10-3 and J usage is TRBJ2-4; 7 bases line up with TRBD1. The end of the DNA aligns better with TRBJ2-5, so the J call may be wrong. The source material was blood. The sequence was obtained from a man aged 18 to 30 in good health. The CDR3 spells CAISGGQRVGETQYF. In nucleotides, the CDR3 is TGTGCCATCAGTGGGGGACAGCGAGTGGGGGAGACCCAGTACTTC.